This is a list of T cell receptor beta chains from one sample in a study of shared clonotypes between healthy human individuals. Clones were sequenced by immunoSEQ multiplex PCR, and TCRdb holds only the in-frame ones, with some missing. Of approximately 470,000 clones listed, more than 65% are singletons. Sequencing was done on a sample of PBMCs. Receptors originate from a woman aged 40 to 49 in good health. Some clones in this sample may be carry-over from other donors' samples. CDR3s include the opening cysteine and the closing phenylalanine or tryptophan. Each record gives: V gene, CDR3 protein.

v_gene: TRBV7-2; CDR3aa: CASSLVAGGSYEQYF
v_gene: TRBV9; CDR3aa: CASSVDGVGGNQPQHF
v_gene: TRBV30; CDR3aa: CATPGGANVDSPLHF
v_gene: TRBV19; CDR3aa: CASSRNRAYNEQFF
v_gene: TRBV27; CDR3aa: CASSRGWGEQFF
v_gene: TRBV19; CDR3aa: CASTLGTSGINEQFF
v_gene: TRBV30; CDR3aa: CAYLPGGIQGETQYF
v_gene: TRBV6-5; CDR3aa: CASKTPGYNEQFF
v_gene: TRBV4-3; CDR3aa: CASSPGGVGQPQHF
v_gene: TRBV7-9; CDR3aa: CASSRPGLAGPLAKNIQYF
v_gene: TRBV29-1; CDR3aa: CSVAWDGNQPQHF
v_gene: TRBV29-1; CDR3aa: CSVESGFEAFF
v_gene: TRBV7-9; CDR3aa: CAMGGTNEKLFF
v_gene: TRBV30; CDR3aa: CAWSVVGGGYEQYF
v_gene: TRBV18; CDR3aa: CASSPPSGANVLTF
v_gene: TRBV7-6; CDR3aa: CASSPRGGSYEQYF
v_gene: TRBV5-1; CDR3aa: CASSLASQYEQYF
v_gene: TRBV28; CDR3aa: CASRPGTGLGYEQYF
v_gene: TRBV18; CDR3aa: CASSPRQGDEAFF
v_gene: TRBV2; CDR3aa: CASSPGRETQYF
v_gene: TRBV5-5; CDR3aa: CASSPAPTTTSSGANVLTF
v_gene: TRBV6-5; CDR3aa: CASSNGGSNTEAFF
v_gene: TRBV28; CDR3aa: CASRPDRGPPPGEQYF
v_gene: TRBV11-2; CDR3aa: CASSSYGSGRPHEQFF
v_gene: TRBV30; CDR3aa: CAWTTDRINQPQHF
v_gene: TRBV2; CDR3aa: CASKGQVNTDTQYF
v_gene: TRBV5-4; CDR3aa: CASSPGGSYFEAFF
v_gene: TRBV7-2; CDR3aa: CASSLGSRDRISYEQYF
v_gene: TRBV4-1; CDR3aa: CASSEGTGNGYTF
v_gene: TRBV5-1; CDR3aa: CASSLGASWDEQFF
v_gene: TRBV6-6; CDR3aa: CASSPSDSGNEQFF
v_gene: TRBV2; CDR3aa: CASATGSTEAFF
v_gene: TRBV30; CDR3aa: CAWSVLPDLNTEAFF
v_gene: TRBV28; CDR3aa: CASSLPGLSVGNEQFF
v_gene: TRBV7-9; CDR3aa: CASSLLLAGGRETQYF
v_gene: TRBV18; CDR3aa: CASSPGGRGSGTDTQYF
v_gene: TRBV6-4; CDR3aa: CASSDSSSTGEAFF